The 24 T cell receptor beta chains given below trace back to one sample, sequenced in a study of response to subunit inactivated influenza vaccine. MiXCR, applied by TCRdb to the RT-PCR reads, yields one record per CDR3 protein. Of about 570,000 distinct CDR3 sequences in the sample, about 10% were seen once. A further study also used this sample, focusing on T cells expressing NK-cell markers. From that second work: With UMIs, 5'RACE template switching was used to make TCR beta cDNA.

This specimen was PBMCs from blood, taken on the day of vaccination. The receptors here all came from a man aged 50-59 years who received an inactivated influenza vaccine.

There are a few counts of this clonotype. The rearrangement uses TRBV5-1 and TRBJ1-1, with 8 bases fitting TRBD1. The length of the CDR3 is 17 residues. The junction had 10 bases not matched to a gene; V was cut back by 3 bases and J by 0 bases. Germline V CDR1 and CDR2: SGHRS, YFSETQ. As DNA, the CDR3 is TGCGCCAGCAGCTCGGAGGACAGGGTTGGGATGAACACTGAAGCTTTCTTT. It codes for CASSSEDRVGMNTEAFF.

The table lists this clonotype with many counts. The gene calls are TRBV5-1 and TRBJ1-2; 8 bases agree with TRBD1. This CDR3 has 16 residues. The V and J ends lost 2 bases and 4 bases, in that order; junction bases with no gene match: 10. Germline V gene lookup returns CDR1 SGHRS and CDR2 YFSETQ. The CDR3 sequence is CASSFQGAQTFYGYTF. CDR3 DNA sequence: TGCGCCAGCAGCTTTCAGGGGGCCCAGACCTTCTATGGCTACACCTTC.

This clonotype was seen only a few times. The gene calls are TRBV6-2 or TRBV6-3 and TRBJ2-7; tentatively, D is TRBD2 (5 bases). In germline, CDR1 is MNHEY, CDR2 SVGEGT. Trimming removed 8 bases from V and 3 bases from J, with 11 bases in between. The CDR3 consists of 12 residues. The CDR3 loop reads CASGGYVYEQYF. CDR3 bases: TGTGCCAGCGGAGGCTACGTCTACGAGCAGTACTTC.

This clonotype was detected only a few times. The chain links TRBV6-2 or TRBV6-3 to TRBJ2-7; 8 nucleotides agree with TRBD1. This CDR3 contains 15 residues. From germline, CDR1 is MNHEY and CDR2 SVGEGT. The ends lost 6 bases at V and 2 bases at J; junction bases unmatched: 9. CDR3 bases: TGTGCCAGCAGCCCCGGACAGGGTCCCCCCTACGAGCAGTACTTC. Protein product: CASSPGQGPPYEQYF.

This clonotype appeared a few times. This chain uses TRBV11-2 with TRBJ2-7; 9 positions match TRBD1. With 5 bases clipped from V and 2 bases from J, the junction kept 4 bases outside the gene matches. In germline, CDR1 is SGHAT, CDR2 FQNNGV. This CDR3 is built from 14 residues. CDR3 sequence reads: CASSIGTGTYEQYF. DNA for the CDR3: TGTGCCAGCAGCATCGGGACAGGGACCTACGAGCAGTACTTC.

CDR3 sequence reads: CASSLVSQNTEAFF. CDR3 DNA sequence: TGTGCCAGCAGCTTAGTAAGCCAGAACACTGAAGCTTTCTTT. The V and J genes are TRBV7-2 and TRBJ1-1; D not resolved. The CDR3 is 14 amino acids. CDR1 and CDR2 (germline): SGHTA, FQGNSA. Trimming cost V 1 base and J 1 base, with 7 bases left between them.

A few counts support this clonotype. The chain joins TRBV19 to TRBJ1-1; the D gene is possibly TRBD1 (5 bases). CDR3 length: 15 amino acids. The ends were cut back, 5 bases at V and 4 bases at J, with 17 bases in the middle. CDR1 and CDR2 from the germline V gene are LNHDA and SQIVND (reference sequence). The CDR3, as DNA: TGTGCCAGTAGTTTTCAGGGATTGCGGATCACTGAAGCTTTCTTT. It encodes CASSFQGLRITEAFF. The full variable domain, with the rest looked up from reference TRBV19 and TRBJ1-1, is DGGITQSPKYLFRKEGQNVTLSCEQNLNHDAMYWYRQDPGQGLRLIYYSQIVNDFQKGDIAEGYSVSREKKESFPLTVTSAQKNPTAFYLCASSFQGLRITEAFFGQGTRLTVV.

The chain uses TRBV5-1 and TRBJ2-1; a weak D match, TRBD2 (6 bases). The germline V and J ends were trimmed by 3 bases and 1 base, with 14 bases remaining between them. Per germline, CDR1 SGHRS and CDR2 YFSETQ. The CDR3 has 16 amino acids. CDR3: CASSSTSSVSYNEQFF. The CDR3 DNA reads as TGCGCCAGCAGCTCCACTTCTAGCGTTTCCTACAATGAGCAGTTCTTC.

V usage is TRBV12-3 or TRBV12-4 and J usage is TRBJ1-1; D remains unclear. V was shortened by 6 bases and J by 1 base, with 12 bases between the two germline ends. The CDR3 is 14 residues long. CDR3 loop: CASSPAYGNTEAFF. The CDR3 nucleotides read TGTGCCAGCAGCCCAGCTTACGGGAACACTGAAGCTTTCTTT.

This chain uses TRBV4-1 with TRBJ1-5, with 7 bases aligning to TRBD1. CDR1 is MGHRA and CDR2 is YSYEKL in the germline V gene. The junction had 7 bases not matched to a gene; V was cut back by 1 base and J by 1 base. The CDR3 runs to 17 residues. The CDR3 protein is CASSQVIVQGSNQPQHF. The CDR3 coding sequence is TGCGCCAGCAGCCAAGTAATCGTACAGGGGAGCAATCAGCCCCAGCATTTT.

This clonotype has a count of ten or more. This rearrangement joins TRBV14 to TRBJ1-1, with 8 bases lining up with TRBD1. This CDR3 is 16 amino acids long. From germline, CDR1 is SGHDN and CDR2 FVKESK. The ends lost 2 bases at V and 4 bases at J; junction bases unmatched: 9. The CDR3 DNA reads TGTGCCAGCAGCCAAAGGACAGGGATCATTGGCACTGAAGCTTTCTTT. This encodes CASSQRTGIIGTEAFF. Full variable domain (rest looked up from reference TRBV14 and TRBJ1-1): EAGVTQFPSHSVIEKGQTVTLRCDPISGHDNLYWYRRVMGKEIKFLLHFVKESKQDESGMPNNRFLAERTGGTYSTLKVQPAELEDSGVYFCASSQRTGIIGTEAFFGQGTRLTVV.

This clonotype was seen repeatedly, ten times or more. The chain recombines TRBV7-2 with TRBJ1-5, with 7 bases aligning to TRBD1. The CDR3 is made up of 14 amino acids. V was clipped by 4 bases and J by 6 bases; unmatched bases: 6. The V gene's germline CDR1 is SGHTA and CDR2 FQGNSA. The CDR3 here is CASSSRQGGQPQHF. The DNA of the CDR3 is TGTGCCAGCAGCTCCCGACAGGGCGGTCAGCCCCAGCATTTT.

This clonotype was observed a handful of times. This rearrangement joins TRBV7-7 to TRBJ2-1, with 11 bases fitting TRBD2. After removal of 3 bases from V and 9 bases from J, the junction contained 7 bases not matched to a gene. This CDR3 has 15 amino acids. In germline, CDR1 is SSHAT, CDR2 FNYEAQ (reference sequence). The CDR3: CASSLTSGMNGEQFF. The CDR3 DNA reads TGTGCCAGCAGCTTGACTAGCGGGATGAATGGTGAGCAGTTCTTC.

This chain joins TRBV5-1 and TRBJ2-7, with 11 bases lining up with TRBD2. V gave up 2 bases and J gave up 7 bases; unmatched junction bases: 2. The germline gives CDR1 SGHRS, CDR2 YFSETQ. This CDR3 is 13 amino acids long. CDR3 sequence: CASSLSSGREQYF. The CDR3 nucleotides read TGCGCCAGCAGCTTATCTAGCGGGAGGGAGCAGTACTTC.

This clonotype was detected a few times. This sequence joins TRBV3-1 and TRBJ1-5, with 9 bases identical to TRBD1. This CDR3 is 15 amino acids long. CDR1 LGHDT and CDR2 YNNKEL come from the germline V gene (reference sequence). The trim removed 4 bases at V and 4 bases at J, leaving 5 bases unmatched. The CDR3 loop reads CASSPFGQGNQPQHF. The DNA for the CDR3 is TGTGCCAGCAGCCCCTTCGGACAGGGGAATCAGCCCCAGCATTTT. The full variable domain, in which reference TRBV3-1 and TRBJ1-5 provide the parts outside the CDR3, is DTAVSQTPKYLVTQMGNDKSIKCEQNLGHDTMYWYKQDSKKFLKIMFSYNNKELIINETVPNRFSPKSPDKAHLNLHINSLELGDSAVYFCASSPFGQGNQPQHFGDGTRLSIL.

J is TRBJ2-1 and V is TRBV12-3 or TRBV12-4, with 11 bases that match TRBD2. Trimming removed 5 bases from V and 7 bases from J; junction bases left unmatched: 10. CDR3 length: 16 amino acids. The chain's CDR3 is CASSPRGSGRGNEQFF. As DNA, the CDR3 is TGTGCCAGCAGTCCCCGCGGTAGCGGGAGGGGGAATGAGCAGTTCTTC.

This clonotype has ten or more counts. This chain links TRBV6-1 with TRBJ1-6, with D perhaps matching TRBD1 (6 bases). V dropped 7 bases and J dropped 0 bases, with 13 bases sitting between them. The CDR3 loop spans 16 amino acids. Germline V CDR1 and CDR2: MNHNS, SASEGT. The CDR3 sequence is CASTSGQSSYNSPLHF. DNA for the CDR3: TGTGCCAGCACCAGCGGACAGAGCTCCTATAATTCACCCCTCCACTTT.

The rearrangement uses TRBV6-5 and TRBJ2-1, with 11 nucleotides matching TRBD1. The CDR3 length is 16 residues. V lost 2 bases to trimming and J lost 7 bases; unmatched junction nucleotides: 7. The germline V gene encodes CDR1 MNHEY and CDR2 SVGAGI. CDR3 bases: TGTGCCAGCAGTTACATGCGGGACAGGGGGTTAAATGAGCAGTTCTTC. Encoded protein: CASSYMRDRGLNEQFF.

This clonotype has only a few counts. This chain uses TRBV12-3 or TRBV12-4 with TRBJ2-7, with 7 bases matching TRBD1. V dropped 6 bases and J dropped 6; count of bases not matched to a gene: 11. CDR3 length: 14 residues. The chain's CDR3 is CASSRRQGLFEQYF. CDR3 bases: TGTGCCAGCAGCCGTCGACAGGGTTTGTTCGAGCAGTACTTC.

This clonotype was observed a few times. The genes are TRBV15 and TRBJ2-5; 7 bases line up with TRBD1. Germline trimming cut 1 base from V and 1 base from J; bases unmatched to any gene: 0. The CDR3 length is 14 residues. CDR1 is LNHNV and CDR2 is YYDKDF in the germline V gene (reference sequence). The CDR3, as DNA: TGTGCCACCAGCAGAGGGACAGGCCAAGAGACCCAGTACTTC. Its translation: CATSRGTGQETQYF. Variable domain in full (rest from reference TRBV15 and TRBJ2-5): DAMVIQNPRYQVTQFGKPVTLSCSQTLNHNVMYWYQQKSSQAPKLLFHYYDKDFNNEADTPDNFQSRRPNTSFCFLDIRSPGLGDTAMYLCATSRGTGQETQYFGPGTRLLVL.

This clonotype occurred many times. V gene TRBV6-5 combines with J gene TRBJ1-5; D remains ambiguous. Per the germline V gene, CDR1 is MNHEY and CDR2 is SVGAGI. Trimming took off 3 bases at V and 0 bases at J, with 9 bases between the two ends. This CDR3 spans 15 amino acids. The CDR3 DNA follows: TGTGCCAGCAGTTATGGGTCGGGTAGCAATCAGCCCCAGCATTTT. Translating it yields CASSYGSGSNQPQHF.

This clonotype turned up a few times. The chain links TRBV20-1 to TRBJ2-1; D gene uncertain. This CDR3 has 11 residues. The germline V gene encodes CDR1 DFQATT and CDR2 SNEGSKA (reference sequence). V gave up 0 bases and J gave up 9 bases, with 6 bases separating them. CDR3 region: CSARDGLEQFF. The CDR3 nucleotides are TGCAGTGCTAGAGATGGCCTTGAGCAGTTCTTC.

The V gene is TRBV7-2, the J gene TRBJ1-1; weak D call: TRBD1 (5 bases). V dropped 5 bases and J dropped 7 bases, with 17 bases sitting between them. The length of the CDR3 is 14 residues. The germline CDR1 and CDR2 sequences are SGHTA and FQGNSA. DNA of the CDR3: TGTGCCAGCAGCCCAATGGGGGAGGGCGGTGAAGCTTTCTTT. It yields the protein CASSPMGEGGEAFF.

This clonotype was observed a handful of times. The chain is built from TRBV7-2 and TRBJ2-3; D may match TRBD1 or TRBD2 (5 bases each). V gave up 4 bases and J gave up 2 bases, with 16 bases separating them. Germline V gene data show CDR1 as SGHTA and CDR2 as FQGNSA. The CDR3 consists of 16 residues. CDR3: CASSWGRDLPTDTQYF. In DNA form, the CDR3 reads TGTGCCAGCAGCTGGGGAAGGGACCTCCCCACAGATACGCAGTATTTT.